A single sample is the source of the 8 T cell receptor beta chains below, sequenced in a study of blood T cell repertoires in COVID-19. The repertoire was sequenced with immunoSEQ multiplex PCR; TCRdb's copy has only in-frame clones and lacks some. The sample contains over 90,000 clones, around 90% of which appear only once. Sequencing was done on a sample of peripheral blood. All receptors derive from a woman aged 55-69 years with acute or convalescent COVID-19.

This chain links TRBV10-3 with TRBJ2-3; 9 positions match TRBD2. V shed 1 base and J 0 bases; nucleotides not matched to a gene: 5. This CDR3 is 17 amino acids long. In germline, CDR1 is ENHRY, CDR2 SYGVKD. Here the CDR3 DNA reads TGTGCCATCAGTGAGTTCGGCGGGGGGGGCAGCACAGATACGCAGTATTTT. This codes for CAISEFGGGGSTDTQYF.

The CDR3 DNA is TGTGCCAGTGGGCACAGTGGGGGCGGGTATAGTCAGCCCCAGCATTTT. Translation: CASGHSGGGYSQPQHF. This chain links TRBV19 with TRBJ1-5, with D possibly matching TRBD1 (6 bases). The CDR3 loop spans 16 amino acids. Trimming stripped 8 bases from V and 6 bases from J, with 23 bases between. Germline lookup yields CDR1 LNHDA and CDR2 SQIVND (reference sequence).

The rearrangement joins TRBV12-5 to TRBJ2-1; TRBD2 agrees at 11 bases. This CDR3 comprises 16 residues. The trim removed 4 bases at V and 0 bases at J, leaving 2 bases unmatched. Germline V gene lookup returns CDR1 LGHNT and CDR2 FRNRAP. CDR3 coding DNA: TGTGCTAGTGGTTCTGGACTAGCGGGCTCCTACAATGAGCAGTTCTTC. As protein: CASGSGLAGSYNEQFF.

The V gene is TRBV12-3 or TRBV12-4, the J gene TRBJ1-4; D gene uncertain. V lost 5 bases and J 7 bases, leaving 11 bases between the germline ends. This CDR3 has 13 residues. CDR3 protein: CASSITGSEKLFF. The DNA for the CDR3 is TGTGCCAGCAGTATCACGGGGAGTGAAAAACTGTTTTTT.

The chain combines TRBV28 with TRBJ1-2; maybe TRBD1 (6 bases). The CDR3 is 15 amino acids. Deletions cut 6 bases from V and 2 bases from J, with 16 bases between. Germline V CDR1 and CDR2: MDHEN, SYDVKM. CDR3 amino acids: CASRRQAGTNYGYTF. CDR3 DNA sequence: TGTGCCAGCAGAAGACAGGCCGGGACCAACTATGGCTACACCTTC.

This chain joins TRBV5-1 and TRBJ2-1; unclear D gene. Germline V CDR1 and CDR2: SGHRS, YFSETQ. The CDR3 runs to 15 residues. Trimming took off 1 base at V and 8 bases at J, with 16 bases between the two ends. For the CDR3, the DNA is TGCGCCAGCAGCTTGCCGACACCCGGTGTAGATGAGCAGTTCTTC. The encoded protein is CASSLPTPGVDEQFF.

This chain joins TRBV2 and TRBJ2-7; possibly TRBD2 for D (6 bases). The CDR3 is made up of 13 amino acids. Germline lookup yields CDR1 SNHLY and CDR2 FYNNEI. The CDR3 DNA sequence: TGTGCAGGTCGGCGGGGCCTTTCCTACGAGCAGTACTTC. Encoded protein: CAGRRGLSYEQYF.

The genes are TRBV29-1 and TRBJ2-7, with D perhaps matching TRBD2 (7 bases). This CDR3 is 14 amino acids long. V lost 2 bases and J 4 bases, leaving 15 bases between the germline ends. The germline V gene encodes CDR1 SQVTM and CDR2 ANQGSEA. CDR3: CSVERGGGAYEQYF. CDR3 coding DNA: TGCAGCGTTGAAAGGGGGGGAGGGGCGTACGAGCAGTACTTC.